This T cell receptor beta chain was obtained from a study of beta chain features in type 1 diabetes (dated by TCRdb to the late 2010s). Study-wide context: Patients and healthy donors did not differ in mean age, gender distribution, total cell number or subset yield. A total of roughly 100 million sorted cells were examined across all samples, and the number of cells per subset was strongly correlated with RNA yield. The study compared TCRB repertoires of sorted circulating CD4+ T cell subsets between recently diagnosed type 1 diabetes patients and matched healthy donors. Regulatory and stem cell-like memory subsets were isolated from only 8 patients and about eight healthy donors, whereas naive and central memory subsets came from all 30 or so donors.

General conclusions and limits of the study: PCR might favor shorter templates, but patient and control samples were amplified and corrected together, so any skew would affect both groups equally. In all four CD4+ subsets, TCRB CDR3 length was moderately but significantly shorter in type 1 diabetes patients. Naive, central memory and regulatory TCRB repertoires appeared to be more similar among patients than among healthy donors. Because cDNA rather than genomic DNA was sequenced, highly expressing activated cells could have been over-represented, although no difference in activation and CD3 levels was found between groups. Only small numbers of individuals were included in the HLA sub-analyses, which left unresolved whether HLA type had any influence on TCRB rearrangement. Fewer insertions and more nucleotide deletions at VDJ recombination sites were observed in patients with type 1 diabetes, implying thymic rearrangement abnormalities.

The entire amount of isolated RNA was reverse transcribed using the High Capacity cDNA Reverse Transcription Kit, so the sequenced TCRB transcripts were expressed ones. Deep immunoSEQ sequencing was applied to naive, central memory and regulatory T cell samples, giving an average of around 3.8 million total reads per sample. After sorted cells were lysed in RLT buffer, RNA was extracted with DNase-treated RNeasy Micro or Mini kits, with the choice depending on cell number. Each cell subset was processed separately to prevent cross-contamination, with patient and healthy donor samples processed together. The immunoSEQ multiplex PCR was used to amplify TCRB sequences from cDNA, yielding 87-bp fragments that span the CDR3 region. The amplicons were sequenced using the Illumina HiSeq platform. Per the authors' processing: Synthetic template baselines were used to correct PCR bias computationally, reads within Hamming distance 2 were collapsed, and singletons that could not be merged were discarded. Reads were aligned to IMGT to assign V, D and J genes, CDR3 length, and insertions or deletions at six rearrangement sites. Within each subset, clonotype counts were normalized to sorted cell number, after which true diversity and Gini coefficients were computed with the tcR R package. Repertoire sharing was quantified using the overlap coefficient calculated on TCRB nucleotide sequences. The clones in this table, taken by TCRdb from immuneACCESS, are in-frame only. Not every clone is retained; where verified, under half of the shortfall comes from an unresolved V gene, and the cause of the rest is unknown. That table is the source of V, J and clone size, and D and trimming were worked out from the DNA. The sample has around 340,000 clones on record, less than 10% of them singletons. Jointly, the top ten make up around 0.45% of the sample.

Concerning this clone: Its antigen is still unknown. Per-nucleotide qualities are absent, and no much larger clonotype sits a single base away.

Each donor gave one peripheral blood draw, approximately 110 mL on average, collected into heparinised tubes. Using a panel that included CD45RO, CCR7, CD25, CD127, CD95 and CD27, naive, central memory, regulatory and stem cell-like memory CD4+ T cells were sorted on a BD FACSAria II. All sorted populations exceeded 98% purity. PBMCs were separated immediately by Lymphoprep density gradient centrifugation and were stained directly, without being cultured. Samples were stained and sorted in pairs, with one healthy donor and one patient per experiment, so that batch effects were minimized. Looking up the germline V gene yields CDR1 SGHRS and CDR2 YFSETQ. V sheds 4 bases and J sheds 1 base, leaving 8 bases between their ends. The CDR3 covers 14 residues, taking in both the cysteine and the phenylalanine. The CDR3 DNA has 42 bases and is translated from base 1.

Sequenced material: central memory CD4+ T cells from blood. The receptor's source is a woman aged 18-29 years in good health. The chain couples TRBV5-1 to TRBJ1-4, with no confident D gene call. The DNA is TGCGCCAGCAGCGGAGATGGAACTAATGAAAAACTGTTTTTT. The translation is CASSGDGTNEKLFF. With the portions outside the CDR3 filled from the reference TRBV5-1 and TRBJ1-4 genes, the complete variable region becomes KAGVTQTPRYLIKTRGQQVTLSCSPISGHRSVSWYQQTPGQGLQFLFEYFSETQRNKGNFPGRFSGRQFSNSRSEMNVSTLELGDSALYLCASSGDGTNEKLFFGSGTQLSVL.